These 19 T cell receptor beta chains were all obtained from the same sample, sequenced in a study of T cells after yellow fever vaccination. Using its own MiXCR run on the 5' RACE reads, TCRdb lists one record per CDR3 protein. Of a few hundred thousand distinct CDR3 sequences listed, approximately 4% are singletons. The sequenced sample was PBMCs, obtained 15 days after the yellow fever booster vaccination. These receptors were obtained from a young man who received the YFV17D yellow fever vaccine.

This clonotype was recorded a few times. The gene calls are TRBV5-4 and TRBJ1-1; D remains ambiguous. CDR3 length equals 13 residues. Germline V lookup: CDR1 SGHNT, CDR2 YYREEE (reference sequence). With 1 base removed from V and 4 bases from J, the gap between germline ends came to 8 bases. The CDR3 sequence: CASSLKGFTEAFF. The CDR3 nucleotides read TGTGCCAGCAGCTTGAAGGGTTTCACTGAAGCTTTCTTT.

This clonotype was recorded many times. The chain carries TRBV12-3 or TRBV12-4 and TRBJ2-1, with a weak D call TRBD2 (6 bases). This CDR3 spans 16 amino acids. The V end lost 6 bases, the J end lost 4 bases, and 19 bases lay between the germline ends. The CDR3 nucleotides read TGTGCCAGCAGCCAATCGCATTGGGGGGATTACAATGAGCAGTTCTTC. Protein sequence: CASSQSHWGDYNEQFF.

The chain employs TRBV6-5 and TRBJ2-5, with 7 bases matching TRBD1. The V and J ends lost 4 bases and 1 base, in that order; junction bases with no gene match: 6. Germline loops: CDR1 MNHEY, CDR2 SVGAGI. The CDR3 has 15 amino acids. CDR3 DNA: TGTGCCAGCAGTTCCCCAAACAGGGGCCAAGAGACCCAGTACTTC. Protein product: CASSSPNRGQETQYF.

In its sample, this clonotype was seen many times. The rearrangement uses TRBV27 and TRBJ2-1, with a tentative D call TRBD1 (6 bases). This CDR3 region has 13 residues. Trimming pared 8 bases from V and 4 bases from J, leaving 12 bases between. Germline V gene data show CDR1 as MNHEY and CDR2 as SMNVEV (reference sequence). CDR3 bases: TGTGCCAGCTGGTTACAGGGTTACAATGAGCAGTTCTTC. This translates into CASWLQGYNEQFF.

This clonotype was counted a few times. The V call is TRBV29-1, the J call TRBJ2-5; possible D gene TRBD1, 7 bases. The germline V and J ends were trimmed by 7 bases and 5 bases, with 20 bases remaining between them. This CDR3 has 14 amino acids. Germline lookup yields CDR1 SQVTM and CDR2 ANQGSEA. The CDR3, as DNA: TGCAGCGCCACGGAGGGGGCTTTTTCTGAGACCCAGTACTTC. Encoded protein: CSATEGAFSETQYF.

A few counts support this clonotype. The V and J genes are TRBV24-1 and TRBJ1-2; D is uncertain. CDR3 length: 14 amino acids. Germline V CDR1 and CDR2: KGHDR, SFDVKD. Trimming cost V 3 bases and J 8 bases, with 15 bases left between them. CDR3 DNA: TGTGCCACCAGTGATCCCGGCGGCTCCTGGGGCTACACCTTC. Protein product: CATSDPGGSWGYTF.

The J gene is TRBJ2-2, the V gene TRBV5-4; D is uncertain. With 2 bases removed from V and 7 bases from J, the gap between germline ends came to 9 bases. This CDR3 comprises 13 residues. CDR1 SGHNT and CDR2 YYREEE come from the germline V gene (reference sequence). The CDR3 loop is CASSFVLDGELFF. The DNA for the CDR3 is TGTGCCAGCAGCTTTGTTTTAGACGGGGAGCTGTTTTTT.

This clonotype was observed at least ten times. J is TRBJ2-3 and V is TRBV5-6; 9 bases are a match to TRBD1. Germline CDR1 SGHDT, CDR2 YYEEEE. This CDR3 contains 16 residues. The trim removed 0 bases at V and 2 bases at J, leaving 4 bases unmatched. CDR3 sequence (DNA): TGTGCCAGCAGCTTGGCGGGACAGGGCTACACAGATACGCAGTATTTT. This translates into CASSLAGQGYTDTQYF.

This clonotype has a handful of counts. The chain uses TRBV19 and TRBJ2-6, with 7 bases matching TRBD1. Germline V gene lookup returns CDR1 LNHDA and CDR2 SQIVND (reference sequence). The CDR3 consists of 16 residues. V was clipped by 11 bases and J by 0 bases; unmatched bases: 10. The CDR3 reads CAVGDRPSSGANVLTF. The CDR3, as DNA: TGTGCCGTGGGGGACAGACCCAGCTCTGGGGCCAACGTCCTGACTTTC.

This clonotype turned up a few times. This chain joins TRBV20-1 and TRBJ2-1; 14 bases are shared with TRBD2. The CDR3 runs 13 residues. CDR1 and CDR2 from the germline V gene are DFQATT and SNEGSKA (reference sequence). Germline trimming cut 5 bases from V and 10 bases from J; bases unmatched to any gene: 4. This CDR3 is CSAGTSGGVEQFF. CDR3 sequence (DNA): TGCAGTGCTGGGACTAGCGGGGGTGTGGAGCAGTTCTTC.

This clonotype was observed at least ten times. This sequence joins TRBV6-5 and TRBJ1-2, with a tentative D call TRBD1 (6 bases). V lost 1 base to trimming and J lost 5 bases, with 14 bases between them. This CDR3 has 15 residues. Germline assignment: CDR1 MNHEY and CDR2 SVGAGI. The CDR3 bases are TGTGCCAGCAGTTACTTTTCCCGGGACAAGTATGGCTACACCTTC. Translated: CASSYFSRDKYGYTF.

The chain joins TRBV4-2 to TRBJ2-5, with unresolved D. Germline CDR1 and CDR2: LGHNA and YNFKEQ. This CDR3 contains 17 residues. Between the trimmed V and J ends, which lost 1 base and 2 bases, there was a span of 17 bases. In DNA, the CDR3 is TGTGCCAGCAGCCAAGTAAAATTGAGCCTAGAACAAGAGACCCAGTACTTC. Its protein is CASSQVKLSLEQETQYF.

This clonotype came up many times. CDR3 DNA sequence: TGCAGCGTTGAGGTCGGGGAGCTGTTTTTT. Its translation is CSVEVGELFF. The J gene is TRBJ2-2, the V gene TRBV29-1, with unresolved D. This CDR3 comprises 10 residues. V lost 3 bases to trimming and J lost 7 bases, with 3 bases between them. Germline V lookup: CDR1 SQVTM, CDR2 ANQGSEA.

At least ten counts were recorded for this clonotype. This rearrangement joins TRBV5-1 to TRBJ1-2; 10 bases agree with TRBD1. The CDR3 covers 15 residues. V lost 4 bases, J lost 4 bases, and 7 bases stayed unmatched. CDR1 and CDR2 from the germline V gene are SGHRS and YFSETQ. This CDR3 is CASSLGTGDTYGYTF. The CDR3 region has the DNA TGCGCCAGCAGCCTCGGGACAGGGGATACCTATGGCTACACCTTC. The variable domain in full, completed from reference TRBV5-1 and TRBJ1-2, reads KAGVTQTPRYLIKTRGQQVTLSCSPISGHRSVSWYQQTPGQGLQFLFEYFSETQRNKGNFPGRFSGRQFSNSRSEMNVSTLELGDSALYLCASSLGTGDTYGYTFGSGTRLTVV.

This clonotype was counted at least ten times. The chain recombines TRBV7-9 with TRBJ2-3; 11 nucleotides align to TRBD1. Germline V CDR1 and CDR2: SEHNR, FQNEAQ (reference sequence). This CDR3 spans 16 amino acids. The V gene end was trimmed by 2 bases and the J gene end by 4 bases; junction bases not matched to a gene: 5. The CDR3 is CASSLKGTGGADTQYF. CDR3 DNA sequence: TGTGCCAGCAGCTTAAAAGGGACAGGGGGAGCAGATACGCAGTATTTT.

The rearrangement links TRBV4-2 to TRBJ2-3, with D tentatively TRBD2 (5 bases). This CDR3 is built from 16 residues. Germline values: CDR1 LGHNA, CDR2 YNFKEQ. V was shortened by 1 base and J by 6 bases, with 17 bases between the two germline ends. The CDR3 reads CASSQGRASSPDTQYF. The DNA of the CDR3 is TGTGCCAGCAGCCAAGGTCGGGCTAGCTCTCCGGATACGCAGTATTTT.

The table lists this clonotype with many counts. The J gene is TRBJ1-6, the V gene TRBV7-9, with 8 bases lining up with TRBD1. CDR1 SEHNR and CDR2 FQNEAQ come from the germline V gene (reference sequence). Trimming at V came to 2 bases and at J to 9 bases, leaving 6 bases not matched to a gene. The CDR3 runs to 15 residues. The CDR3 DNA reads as TGTGCCAGCAGCTTAAATCGCCAGGGGGCTTCACCCCTCCACTTT. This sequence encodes CASSLNRQGASPLHF. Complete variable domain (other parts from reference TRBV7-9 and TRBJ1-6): DTGVSQNPRHKITKRGQNVTFRCDPISEHNRLYWYRQTLGQGPEFLTYFQNEAQLEKSRLLSDRFSAERPKGSFSTLEIQRTEQGDSAMYLCASSLNRQGASPLHFGNGTRLTVT.

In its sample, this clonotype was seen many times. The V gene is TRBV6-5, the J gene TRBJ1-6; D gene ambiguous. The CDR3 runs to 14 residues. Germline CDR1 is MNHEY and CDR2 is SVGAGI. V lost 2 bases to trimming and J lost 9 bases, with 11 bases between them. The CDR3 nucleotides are TGTGCCAGCAGTTACAGGGATATTGGTTCACCCCTCCACTTT. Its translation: CASSYRDIGSPLHF.

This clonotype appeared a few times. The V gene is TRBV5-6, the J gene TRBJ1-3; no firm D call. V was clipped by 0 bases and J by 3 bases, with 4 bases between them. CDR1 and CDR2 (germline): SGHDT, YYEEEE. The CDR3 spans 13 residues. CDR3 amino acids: CASSLVGGNTIYF. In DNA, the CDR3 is TGTGCCAGCAGCTTGGTCGGTGGAAACACCATATATTTT.